Here is one T cell receptor (beta chain) with its context. Methods used by the authors: Estimation of nucleated cell counts relied on the amplification of reference gene primers. The protocol was immunoSEQ multiplex PCR, while the TCRdb copy is restricted to in-frame clones and leaves out a portion. V, J and clone size are those of that table, while D and trimming were read from the DNA. The profile shows a few hundred thousand clones, over 80% of them singletons. The entry originates in a study of blood T cell repertoires in COVID-19. This receptor was obtained from a woman between 50 and 59 years old who had recovered from COVID-19. The sample taken for sequencing was PBMCs or T cells enriched from blood (not recorded which).

The CDR3 here is CASSLSGDDRVEGYGYTF. The CDR3 DNA is TGTGCCAGCAGTTTATCGGGGGATGACAGGGTCGAGGGCTACGGCTACACCTTC. V gene TRBV27 combines with J gene TRBJ1-2; 7 positions agree with TRBD1. Germline lookup yields CDR1 MNHEY and CDR2 SMNVEV (reference sequence). J was trimmed by 8 bases and V by 0 bases; bases with no gene match: 18. The length of the CDR3 is 18 residues.